Presented here are 2 T cell receptor beta chains from one specimen sequenced in a study of blood T cell repertoires in COVID-19. Sequencing was performed with immunoSEQ multiplex PCR; in TCRdb, only in-frame clones are kept and a portion is missing. The table records about 320,000 clones, roughly 85% of them present only once. The specimen was peripheral blood. The receptors derive from a human donor in a cohort sampled during active COVID-19.

This clone was seen more than once but under ten times. This chain connects TRBV9 to TRBJ2-1; 7 bases line up with TRBD2. The J segment lost 8 bases and the V segment lost 0 bases, leaving 2 bases of the junction unmatched. This CDR3 is built from 13 residues. The germline V gene encodes CDR1 SGDLS and CDR2 YYNGEE. As DNA, the CDR3 is TGTGCCAGCAGCGTAGAACGGGGGGATGAGCAGTTCTTC. This gives the protein CASSVERGDEQFF. Combining the CDR3 with reference TRBV9 and TRBJ2-1 gives the whole variable domain DSGVTQTPKHLITATGQRVTLRCSPRSGDLSVYWYQQSLDQGLQFLIQYYNGEERAKGNILERFSAQQFPDLHSELNLSSLELGDSALYFCASSVERGDEQFFGPGTRLTVL.

This chain links TRBV18 with TRBJ1-6; D is unresolved. The ends were cut back, 3 bases at V and 2 bases at J, with 11 bases in the middle. CDR3 length: 16 residues. The germline gives CDR1 KGHSH, CDR2 LQKENI. The CDR3 reads CASSPRRETYNSPLHF. The CDR3 DNA is TGTGCCAGCTCACCCAGGAGGGAAACCTATAATTCACCCCTCCACTTT.